Following are 23 T cell receptor beta chains from one sample sequenced in a study of early T cells in non-severe SARS-CoV-2 infection. TCRdb re-called the 5' RACE reads with MiXCR, one entry per CDR3 protein. The sample yields tens of thousands of distinct CDR3 sequences, roughly 13% seen once. The sequenced material came from whole blood. The receptors come from an adult who was a healthcare worker with PCR-confirmed SARS-CoV-2 infection or an uninfected control (not recorded which).

This clonotype was counted at least ten times. The chain joins TRBV7-2 to TRBJ2-7, with 10 bases lining up with TRBD1. Germline CDR1 is SGHTA and CDR2 is FQGNSA. CDR3 size: 14 residues. Trimming at V came to 0 bases and at J to 7 bases, leaving 3 bases not matched to a gene. The DNA of the CDR3 is TGTGCCAGCAGCTTAGCGGGACAGGGGAGAGAGCAGTACTTC. It translates to CASSLAGQGREQYF.

The chain has TRBV20-1 and TRBJ1-1; D is undetermined. Trimming removed 7 bases from V and 3 bases from J, with 9 bases in between. This CDR3 is 11 amino acids long. From germline, CDR1 is DFQATT and CDR2 SNEGSKA (reference sequence). Here the CDR3 DNA reads TGCAGTGTCGTCACCTACACTGAAGCTTTCTTT. This translates into CSVVTYTEAFF.

V is TRBV28 and J is TRBJ2-2; 8 bases map to TRBD2. Germline V gene data show CDR1 as MDHEN and CDR2 as SYDVKM. The CDR3 consists of 14 residues. V shed 9 bases, J shed 7 bases, and the junction held 10 bases outside the gene matches. Written as DNA, the CDR3 is TGTGCCAGTCGTAACTCCGGGACTAGCGGGGAGCTGTTTTTT. Its protein is CASRNSGTSGELFF.

This clonotype appeared many times. The CDR3 sequence: CATSDWGTAANTGELFF. CDR3 in DNA: TGTGCCACCAGTGATTGGGGGACAGCCGCGAACACCGGGGAGCTGTTTTTT. This chain uses TRBV24-1 with TRBJ2-2; TRBD1 matches 7 bases. The CDR3 covers 17 residues. Germline values: CDR1 KGHDR, CDR2 SFDVKD. The J segment lost 0 bases and the V segment lost 2 bases, leaving 5 bases of the junction unmatched.

This clonotype was seen ten or more times. The chain links TRBV19 to TRBJ1-5; TRBD1 matches at 8 bases. The CDR3 runs to 18 residues. The germline CDR1 and CDR2 sequences are LNHDA and SQIVND (reference sequence). V lost 7 bases and J lost 0; bases outside the gene matches: 14. The CDR3 spells CASTTRSGGLYSNQPQHF. CDR3 nucleotides: TGTGCCAGTACCACCCGGTCAGGGGGCCTTTATAGCAATCAGCCCCAGCATTTT.

The chain is built from TRBV7-3 and TRBJ2-3; 8 bases line up with TRBD2. Germline CDR1 reads SGHTA; CDR2 reads FQGTGA. CDR3 length equals 15 residues. J gave up 0 bases and V 2 bases, and 1 base lay outside the gene matches. In DNA form, the CDR3 reads TGTGCCAGCAGCTTAGCGGGGGGTAGCACAGATACGCAGTATTTT. Its protein is CASSLAGGSTDTQYF. Full variable domain (outside the CDR3, taken from reference TRBV7-3 and TRBJ2-3): GAGVSQTPSNKVTEKGKYVELRCDPISGHTALYWYRQSLGQGPEFLIYFQGTGAADDSGLPNDRFFAVRPEGSVSTLKIQRTERGDSAVYLCASSLAGGSTDTQYFGPGTRLTVL.

This clonotype was found many times. This sequence joins TRBV7-9 and TRBJ1-6, with 9 bases that match TRBD1. The V gene end was trimmed by 5 bases and the J gene end by 0 bases; junction bases not matched to a gene: 5. CDR3 length: 17 amino acids. Per germline, CDR1 SEHNR and CDR2 FQNEAQ (reference sequence). The CDR3 DNA is TGTGCCAGCAGCGTTGGGACAGGGATCTCCTATAATTCACCCCTCCACTTT. Residues: CASSVGTGISYNSPLHF.

In its sample, this clonotype was seen many times. The chain employs TRBV27 and TRBJ2-7, with TRBD2 as a possible D gene (5 bases). With 3 bases removed from V and 0 bases from J, the gap between germline ends came to 12 bases. CDR1 is MNHEY, CDR2 SMNVEV, per germline (reference sequence). This CDR3 is 15 amino acids long. The CDR3 loop reads CASSLQLGSSYEQYF. The CDR3 nucleotides read TGTGCCAGCAGTTTGCAATTGGGGAGCTCCTACGAGCAGTACTTC.

The chain recombines TRBV7-9 with TRBJ2-1; possibly TRBD1 for D (6 bases). V lost 8 bases and J lost 3, with 14 bases in between. The germline V gene encodes CDR1 SEHNR and CDR2 FQNEAQ (reference sequence). The CDR3 is 14 amino acids. The CDR3 coding sequence is TGTGCCAGCGCTTTCGGGACAAACTACAATGAGCAGTTCTTC. Its protein product is CASAFGTNYNEQFF.

This clonotype was counted only a few times. This chain links TRBV7-2 with TRBJ2-1; TRBD2 agrees at 9 bases. Unmatched junction bases numbered 9, after V lost 3 bases and J lost 3 bases. The germline V gene encodes CDR1 SGHTA and CDR2 FQGNSA. The CDR3 has 17 residues. The CDR3 region has the DNA TGTGCCAGCAGCTTCAATCTAGCGGGGTCCCTCTACAATGAGCAGTTCTTC. Translated, it gives CASSFNLAGSLYNEQFF. The variable domain in full, with the rest retrieved from reference TRBV7-2 and TRBJ2-1, is GAGVSQSPSNKVTEKGKDVELRCDPISGHTALYWYRQSLGQGLEFLIYFQGNSAPDKSGLPSDRFSAERTGGSVSTLTIQRTQQEDSAVYLCASSFNLAGSLYNEQFFGPGTRLTVL.

This chain joins TRBV20-1 and TRBJ1-5; 8 nucleotides match TRBD1. The CDR3 is 17 residues long. V dropped 3 bases and J dropped 2; count of bases not matched to a gene: 12. Germline V gene data show CDR1 as DFQATT and CDR2 as SNEGSKA (reference sequence). This CDR3 is CSASKDYRGRGNQPQHF. The CDR3 coding sequence is TGCAGTGCTAGCAAGGATTACAGGGGGAGAGGCAATCAGCCCCAGCATTTT.

The gene calls are TRBV19 and TRBJ2-7; perhaps TRBD2 as D (6 bases). Looked up from germline, CDR1 is LNHDA and CDR2 is SQIVND (reference sequence). Trimming removed 5 bases from V and 3 bases from J, with 20 bases in between. The CDR3 is 16 residues long. CDR3 protein: CASSRALGTPFYEQYF. CDR3 coding DNA: TGTGCCAGTAGTCGAGCCCTCGGGACTCCTTTCTACGAGCAGTACTTC.

The table lists this clonotype with many counts. The chain combines TRBV7-3 with TRBJ2-5, with a tentative D call TRBD2 (6 bases). V dropped 5 bases and J dropped 2 bases, with 9 bases sitting between them. The CDR3 sequence is 13 residues long. Germline CDR1 SGHTA, CDR2 FQGTGA. This CDR3 is CASSLDYQETQYF. The CDR3 coding sequence is TGTGCCAGCAGCCTGGACTATCAAGAGACCCAGTACTTC.

CDR3 DNA sequence: TGTGCCAGCAGTTACGCCGGGACGACGGCTTTCTTT. It translates to CASSYAGTTAFF. This rearrangement joins TRBV5-6 to TRBJ1-1, with a weak D call TRBD1 (5 bases). Trimming stripped 5 bases from V and 11 bases from J, with 16 bases between. This CDR3 is built from 12 residues. Germline values: CDR1 SGHDT, CDR2 YYEEEE. Using reference TRBV5-6 and TRBJ1-1 for the parts outside the CDR3, the full variable domain is DAGVTQSPTHLIKTRGQQVTLRCSPKSGHDTVSWYQQALGQGPQFIFQYYEEEERQRGNFPDRFSGHQFPNYSSELNVNALLLGDSALYLCASSYAGTTAFFGQGTRLTVV.

This clonotype was seen repeatedly, ten times or more. V gene TRBV10-1 combines with J gene TRBJ2-1; D uncertain. Germline lookup yields CDR1 WNHNN and CDR2 SYGVQD (reference sequence). The CDR3 is 16 amino acids. V was trimmed by 2 bases and J by 2 bases, leaving 13 bases between them. The CDR3: CASSERTHPAYNEQFF. The CDR3 region has the DNA TGCGCCAGCAGTGAGAGGACCCACCCGGCCTACAATGAGCAGTTCTTC.

The rearrangement joins TRBV30 to TRBJ1-2; no reliable D call. Per germline, CDR1 GTSNPN and CDR2 SVGIG (reference sequence). The CDR3 is 14 amino acids. V was clipped by 6 bases and J by 4 bases, with 18 bases between them. The CDR3 region is CACGRDPAVYGYTF. The DNA for the CDR3 is TGTGCCTGTGGCAGAGACCCAGCGGTCTATGGCTACACCTTC.

The chain uses TRBV6-5 and TRBJ2-7; 14 positions agree with TRBD2. V dropped 6 bases and J dropped 6; count of bases not matched to a gene: 7. The CDR3 length is 15 residues. The germline CDR1 and CDR2 sequences are MNHEY and SVGAGI. The CDR3 here is CASSRAGTSGGEQYF. CDR3 coding DNA: TGTGCCAGCAGCCGCGCCGGGACTAGCGGGGGCGAGCAGTACTTC.

This clonotype has ten or more counts. The chain employs TRBV6-5 and TRBJ2-1; D unclear. This CDR3 is 11 amino acids long. V lost 7 bases, J lost 10 bases, and 11 bases lay in between. Germline lookup yields CDR1 MNHEY and CDR2 SVGAGI. The DNA for the CDR3 is TGTGCCAGCATTAGGCTCGGGGAGCAGTTCTTC. Amino acid sequence: CASIRLGEQFF.

In its sample, this clonotype was seen many times. The rearrangement joins TRBV28 to TRBJ1-2, with D unclear. The V gene's germline CDR1 is MDHEN and CDR2 SYDVKM. V lost 2 bases, J lost 3 bases, and 10 bases lay in between. This CDR3 is built from 14 residues. Written as DNA, the CDR3 is TGTGCCAGCAGTTTAAAGGTGGATTACTATGGCTACACCTTC. This gives the protein CASSLKVDYYGYTF.

Ten or more counts support this clonotype. The V and J genes are TRBV28 and TRBJ2-7; either TRBD1 or TRBD2 may fit D (7 bases each). Germline-derived CDR1 and CDR2 are MDHEN and SYDVKM. This CDR3 is 17 amino acids long. V was shortened by 4 bases and J by 3 bases, with 22 bases between the two germline ends. The CDR3 DNA sequence: TGTGCCAGCAGTTCCCATCCAGGGGGGGGCAACAGCTACGAGCAGTACTTC. This sequence encodes CASSSHPGGGNSYEQYF. The full variable domain, its missing parts supplied by reference TRBV28 and TRBJ2-7, is DVKVTQSSRYLVKRTGEKVFLECVQDMDHENMFWYRQDPGLGLRLIYFSYDVKMKEKGDIPEGYSVSREKKERFSLILESASTNQTSMYLCASSSHPGGGNSYEQYFGPGTRLTVT.

In this sample, this clonotype turned up a few times. The genes are TRBV29-1 and TRBJ1-2; 9 bases align to TRBD1. Germline lookup yields CDR1 SQVTM and CDR2 ANQGSEA. The CDR3 spans 12 residues. The V segment lost 6 bases and the J segment 6 bases; nucleotides outside the gene matches: 5. CDR3 in amino acids: CSVERTGDGYTF. For the CDR3, the DNA is TGCAGCGTCGAACGGACAGGGGATGGCTACACCTTC. Complete variable domain (other parts from reference TRBV29-1 and TRBJ1-2): SAVISQKPSRDICQRGTSLTIQCQVDSQVTMMFWYRQQPGQSLTLIATANQGSEATYESGFVIDKFPISRPNLTFSTLTVSNMSPEDSSIYLCSVERTGDGYTFGSGTRLTVV.

The chain employs TRBV11-2 and TRBJ2-7; TRBD2 might be the D (6 bases). CDR3 length equals 14 residues. V lost 4 bases to trimming and J lost 2 bases, with 12 bases between them. The germline CDR1 and CDR2 sequences are SGHAT and FQNNGV. Here the CDR3 DNA reads TGTGCCAGCAGCTCAAGCGGAGGGGCCTACGAGCAGTACTTC. Its protein product is CASSSSGGAYEQYF.

Many counts were recorded for this clonotype. V usage is TRBV5-1 and J usage is TRBJ2-5, with D unresolved. The CDR3 sequence is 14 residues long. Germline V gene lookup returns CDR1 SGHRS and CDR2 YFSETQ. V was shortened by 4 bases and J by 5 bases, with 15 bases between the two germline ends. DNA of the CDR3: TGCGCCAGCAGCCCAAGTGTGGTGGGGGAGACCCAGTACTTC. Translated, it gives CASSPSVVGETQYF.